This T cell receptor beta chain was recorded in a study of shared T cell receptors in the human thymus. Profiling relied on immunoSEQ multiplex PCR, and the TCRdb table lists in-frame clones only, not all of them. This repertoire shows some 720,000 clones, approximately 90% found once; its top ten account for 0.008% to 0.011%. The CDR3 runs to 15 residues. Per germline, CDR1 MGHDK and CDR2 SYGVNS. After removal of 6 bases from V and 5 bases from J, the junction contained 11 bases not matched to a gene. These same data were also listed under a study on human thymus T cells.

The receptor's source is a boy under two years old with a congenital heart defect. The sequenced sample consisted of thymocytes. The rearrangement links TRBV25-1 to TRBJ2-7, with 9 bases that match TRBD1. In DNA, the CDR3 is TGTGCCAGCAGACCTTCCGGGACAGGGCACAACGAGCAGTACTTC. This gives the protein CASRPSGTGHNEQYF.